This TCR beta chain was documented in a study of cytomegalovirus exposure and HLA in healthy donors. Regarding the study as a whole: First-cohort TCR clusters tended to co-occur in the 120 or so validation repertoires, a later analysis found. High specificity and sensitivity for cytomegalovirus status were reported for the classifier. As confirmed in vitro, a few CMV-associated chains were specific for CMV antigens. Altogether, 164 TCR beta chains were recorded as cytomegalovirus-associated.

Germline CDR1 reads SNHLY; CDR2 reads FYNNEI. This CDR3 has 14 amino acids. The trim removed 4 bases at V and 2 bases at J, leaving 2 bases unmatched. Concerning this clone itself: Its matching antigen is unknown.

Profiled with immunoSEQ multiplex PCR; TCRdb holds only in-frame clones, not every one. The sample lists 100,000 to 150,000 clones; more than 95% were seen once. V is TRBV2 and J is TRBJ2-5; 9 bases match TRBD1. The sequence derives from a man aged 18 to 35 in good health and CMV-seronegative. Sequenced material: PBMCs. The CDR3 sequence is CASSGGTGQETQYF. The CDR3 bases are TGTGCCAGCAGTGGGGGGACAGGGCAAGAGACCCAGTACTTC.